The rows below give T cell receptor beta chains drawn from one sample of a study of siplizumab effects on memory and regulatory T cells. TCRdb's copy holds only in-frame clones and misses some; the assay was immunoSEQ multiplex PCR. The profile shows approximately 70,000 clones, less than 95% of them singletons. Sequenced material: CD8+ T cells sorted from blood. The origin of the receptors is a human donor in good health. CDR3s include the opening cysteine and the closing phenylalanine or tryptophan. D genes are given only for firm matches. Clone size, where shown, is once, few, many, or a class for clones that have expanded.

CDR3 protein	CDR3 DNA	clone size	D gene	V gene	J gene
CASSQPSGSGETQYF	TGCGCCAGCAGCCAACCCAGCGGGAGCGGAGAGACCCAGTACTTC	NA	TRBD2	TRBV4-1	TRBJ2-5
CASSLSTGQPQHF	TGTGCCAGCAGTTTATCGACAGGTCAGCCCCAGCATTTT	once	NA	TRBV27	TRBJ1-5
CASLQGNQPQHF	TGTGCCAGTCTTCAGGGGAATCAGCCCCAGCATTTT	NA	NA	TRBV19	TRBJ1-5
CASGPFYVNTEAFF	TGTGCCAGCGGGCCTTTTTACGTAAACACTGAAGCTTTCTTT	NA	NA	TRBV7-9	TRBJ1-1
CASSPEGYEQYF	TGTGCCAGCAGCCCCGAAGGCTACGAGCAGTACTTC	NA	NA	TRBV7-9	TRBJ2-7
CASSQLGGGNEQYF	TGCGCCAGCAGCCAGTTGGGTGGGGGGAACGAGCAGTACTTC	NA	NA	TRBV4-1	TRBJ2-7
CASSDTYEQYF	TGTGCCAGCAGTGACACCTACGAGCAGTACTTC	NA	NA	TRBV6-1	TRBJ2-7
CASSAGTGVPNEQFF	TGTGCCAGCAGCGCTGGGACAGGGGTGCCGAATGAGCAGTTCTTC	NA	TRBD1	TRBV9	TRBJ2-1
CASSPDRGLEQYF	TGTGCCAGCAGCCCTGACAGGGGGCTAGAGCAGTACTTC	once	TRBD1	TRBV27	TRBJ2-7
CASSQSGGGGTNEKLFF	TGTGCCAGCAGCCAGTCAGGGGGCGGCGGAACTAATGAAAAACTGTTTTTT	NA	TRBD1	TRBV4-2	TRBJ1-4
CASSEGQVQYF	TGCGCCAGCAGTGAAGGACAGGTTCAGTACTTC	NA	TRBD1	TRBV10-2	TRBJ2-4
CASSLAALGYNEQFF	TGTGCCAGCAGCTTAGCGGCCCTAGGGTACAATGAGCAGTTCTTC	NA	NA	TRBV7-9	TRBJ2-1
CASSYGGTEAFF	TGTGCCAGCAGTTACGGGGGGACTGAAGCTTTCTTT	NA	NA	TRBV6-5	TRBJ1-1
CASSWSSGNYGYTF	TGTGCCAGCAGTTGGAGCTCGGGGAACTATGGCTACACCTTC	NA	NA	TRBV27	TRBJ1-2
CASSPPWTGQGVHGYTF	TGTGCCAGCAGCCCACCTTGGACAGGACAGGGGGTTCATGGCTACACCTTC	NA	TRBD1	TRBV5-5	TRBJ1-2
CASSFDREETTNEKLFF	TGTGCCAGCAGCTTTGACAGAGAGGAAACAACTAATGAAAAACTGTTTTTT	NA	NA	TRBV7-8	TRBJ1-4
CASSVFPGQVSYEQYF	TGTGCCAGCAGCGTGTTTCCGGGACAGGTCTCCTACGAGCAGTACTTC	NA	NA	TRBV21-1	TRBJ2-7
CASSWTPGQGHDEQYF	TGCGCCAGCAGCTGGACTCCGGGACAGGGGCACGACGAGCAGTACTTC	NA	TRBD1	TRBV5-1	TRBJ2-7
CASSPESGGNGYTF	TGTGCCAGCAGCCCCGAATCAGGGGGCAATGGCTACACCTTC	once	TRBD1	TRBV5-4	TRBJ1-2
CASSHRQMNTEAFF	TGCGCCAGCAGCCACAGACAGATGAACACTGAAGCTTTCTTT	NA	NA	TRBV4-1	TRBJ1-1
CASSSLAGVYNEQFF	TGTGCCAGCAGCTCCTTAGCGGGGGTATACAATGAGCAGTTCTTC	NA	TRBD2	TRBV13	TRBJ2-1
CASSLVALSSYNEQFF	TGTGCCAGCAGCTTAGTCGCGTTAAGCTCCTACAATGAGCAGTTCTTC	NA	NA	TRBV11-2	TRBJ2-1
CASSLGQGWVDEQFF	TGCGCCAGCAGCTTGGGTCAGGGGTGGGTCGATGAGCAGTTCTTC	once	NA	TRBV5-1	TRBJ2-1
CASSANLIYEQYF	TGTGCCAGCAGTGCTAACCTAATCTACGAGCAGTACTTC	NA	NA	TRBV2	TRBJ2-7
CAISESNGHNEQFF	TGTGCCATCAGTGAGTCCAACGGCCACAATGAGCAGTTCTTC	NA	NA	TRBV10-3	TRBJ2-1
CARAVTSEYEQYF	TGTGCCAGGGCAGTGACTAGCGAATACGAGCAGTACTTC	NA	NA	TRBV21-1	TRBJ2-7
CASSDRGLYEQYF	TGTGCCAGCAGTGACAGGGGGCTCTACGAGCAGTACTTC	NA	TRBD1	TRBV25-1	TRBJ2-7
CASSLTPTGSTDTQYF	TGTGCCAGCAGCTTGACACCGACAGGGAGCACAGATACGCAGTATTTT	NA	TRBD1	TRBV7-9	TRBJ2-3
CASSPSGFYEQYF	TGTGCCAGCAGCCCTTCCGGGTTCTACGAGCAGTACTTC	NA	NA	TRBV7-9	TRBJ2-7
CASSQSTVSYEQYF	TGCGCCAGCAGCCAGTCGACAGTCTCCTACGAGCAGTACTTC	NA	NA	TRBV4-1	TRBJ2-7
CASSFDRNYGYTF	TGTGCCAGCAGCTTTGACAGGAACTATGGCTACACCTTC	once	NA	TRBV13	TRBJ1-2
CSGRGLMNTEAFF	TGCAGCGGTCGGGGGCTCATGAACACTGAAGCTTTCTTT	NA	NA	TRBV29-1	TRBJ1-1
CASSLWGGVQAEQFF	TGCGCCAGCAGCTTGTGGGGGGGCGTCCAGGCTGAGCAGTTCTTC	NA	NA	TRBV5-1	TRBJ2-1
CASSFGGSGEQYF	TGTGCCAGCAGCTTTGGTGGTTCTGGCGAGCAGTACTTC	NA	NA	TRBV7-9	TRBJ2-7
CASSSGLAGVYEQYF	TGTGCCAGCAGCTCTGGACTAGCGGGAGTCTACGAGCAGTACTTC	NA	TRBD2	TRBV5-4	TRBJ2-7
CASSSPGDSKNIQYF	TGTGCCAGCAGCTCACCAGGGGATTCCAAAAACATTCAGTACTTC	NA	NA	TRBV13	TRBJ2-4
CASSLVEGGTETQYF	TGTGCCAGCAGCTTAGTTGAAGGGGGCACGGAGACCCAGTACTTC	few	TRBD1	TRBV7-9	TRBJ2-5
CASSRGELFF	TGTGCCAGCAGCAGGGGGGAGCTGTTTTTT	once	NA	TRBV2	TRBJ2-2
CAWSAHRGRSGYTF	TGTGCCTGGAGTGCCCACAGGGGGCGGAGTGGCTACACCTTC	NA	TRBD1	TRBV30	TRBJ1-2
CASSLEPGGNTEAFF	TGTGCCAGCAGCTTGGAACCCGGGGGCAACACTGAAGCTTTCTTT	NA	NA	TRBV5-6	TRBJ1-1
CASSSQTGGNQPQHF	TGTGCCAGCAGCTCCCAGACAGGGGGCAATCAGCCCCAGCATTTT	NA	TRBD1	TRBV7-2	TRBJ1-5
CASSQSGPGEQYF	TGTGCCAGTAGCCAGAGCGGGCCGGGGGAGCAGTACTTC	NA	NA	TRBV19	TRBJ2-7
CASTPTGGSGDEQFF	TGTGCCAGCACCCCTACCGGGGGCTCTGGAGATGAGCAGTTCTTC	NA	NA	TRBV9	TRBJ2-1
CASSVGEGYTEAFF	TGTGCCAGCAGCGTAGGAGAGGGGTACACTGAAGCTTTCTTT	NA	NA	TRBV9	TRBJ1-1
CASSSPGSGGPKETQYF	TGTGCCAGCAGCTCCCCCGGGTCTGGCGGTCCAAAAGAGACCCAGTACTTC	NA	NA	TRBV7-6	TRBJ2-5
CASSLGTPLDTQYF	TGTGCCAGCAGCCTCGGGACACCCTTAGATACGCAGTATTTT	NA	NA	TRBV13	TRBJ2-3
CASSFSGNQPQHF	TGTGCCAGCAGCTTTTCCGGGAATCAGCCCCAGCATTTT	few	NA	TRBV5-8	TRBJ1-5
CASSHSPTSGGLYEQYF	TGTGCCAGCAGCCATTCCCCGACTAGCGGGGGATTGTACGAGCAGTACTTC	NA	TRBD2	TRBV4-2	TRBJ2-7
CASSLVAATSEKLFF	TGTGCCAGCAGCTTAGTAGCAGCAACCAGTGAAAAACTGTTTTTT	NA	NA	TRBV7-8	TRBJ1-4
CASSYRATDLGGYTF	TGTGCCAGCAGTTACAGGGCGACCGACCTCGGGGGCTACACCTTC	NA	NA	TRBV6-5	TRBJ1-2
CASSKSGPGNQPQHF	TGTGCCAGCAGCAAATCAGGGCCGGGCAATCAGCCCCAGCATTTT	NA	NA	TRBV21-1	TRBJ1-5
CASSYSAGTAYGYTF	TGTGCCAGCAGCTACAGCGCCGGGACAGCTTATGGCTACACCTTC	NA	TRBD1	TRBV6-6	TRBJ1-2
CASRATPSYEQYF	TGCGCCAGCAGAGCTACCCCTTCCTACGAGCAGTACTTC	NA	NA	TRBV10-2	TRBJ2-7